These 8 T cell receptor beta chains were sequenced from one sample in a study of CD8+ T cells in alopecia areata. The treatment denotes: oral pan-JAK inhibitor, 5-10 mg twice daily. RNA was isolated and reverse transcribed to cDNA, the sequencing template. TCRdb's copy holds only in-frame clones and misses some; the assay was immunoSEQ multiplex PCR. Of 100,000 to 150,000 clones listed, over 60% are singletons. This material consisted of CD4+ T cells sorted from blood, taken at week 4, from a patient treated with tofacitinib. The receptors derive from a human donor with alopecia areata.

In nucleotides, the CDR3 is TGTGCCAGCAGTCCTCAGGCAGCGGGGGGCCCAATGGAGTTCTTC. Translation: CASSPQAAGGPMEFF. The chain uses TRBV2 and TRBJ2-1; 9 bases fit TRBD2. V shed 5 bases and J 14 bases; nucleotides not matched to a gene: 16. In germline, CDR1 is SNHLY, CDR2 FYNNEI. The CDR3 is made up of 15 amino acids.

The V gene is TRBV20-1, the J gene TRBJ2-1; D may be TRBD2 (6 bases). Trimming pared 3 bases from V and 12 bases from J, leaving 12 bases between. There are 11 residues in the CDR3. Germline assignment: CDR1 DFQATT and CDR2 SNEGSKA (reference sequence). In DNA form, the CDR3 reads TGCAGTGCTAGGCGGGGAGTGGGGCAGTTCTTC. It encodes CSARRGVGQFF.

The chain is built from TRBV30 and TRBJ1-1; possibly TRBD1 for D (5 bases). CDR1 and CDR2 (germline): GTSNPN, SVGIG (reference sequence). The V gene lost 4 bases and the J gene lost 3 bases, with 15 bases spanning the gap. The CDR3 contains 14 residues. The DNA of the CDR3 is TGTGCCTGGAATAGGGGTGGTAGGTACACTGAAGCTTTCTTT. Its translation is CAWNRGGRYTEAFF.

The chain couples TRBV5-1 to TRBJ2-7; 9 bases map to TRBD1. Germline values: CDR1 SGHRS, CDR2 YFSETQ. This CDR3 is 13 amino acids long. The trim removed 5 bases at V and 5 bases at J, leaving 5 bases unmatched. The CDR3 coding sequence is TGCGCCAGCAGACCACAGGGGGCTAACGAGCAGTACTTC. Translated, it gives CASRPQGANEQYF. Supplemented by reference TRBV5-1 and TRBJ2-7, the full variable domain reads KAGVTQTPRYLIKTRGQQVTLSCSPISGHRSVSWYQQTPGQGLQFLFEYFSETQRNKGNFPGRFSGRQFSNSRSEMNVSTLELGDSALYLCASRPQGANEQYFGPGTRLTVT.

V usage is TRBV7-2 and J usage is TRBJ2-5; D is undetermined. The last part of the DNA fits TRBJ2-7 better; the J call may be wrong. The CDR3 loop spans 14 amino acids. CDR1 SGHTA and CDR2 FQGNSA come from the germline V gene. CDR3 in DNA: TGTGCCAGCAGCTTAGGATACATCTCCTACGAGCAGTACTTC. Translated, it gives CASSLGYISYEQYF.

The chain carries TRBV7-9 and TRBJ2-4, with 8 bases fitting TRBD2. J was trimmed by 6 bases and V by 5 bases; bases with no gene match: 6. The CDR3 extends over 14 amino acids. Germline-derived CDR1 and CDR2 are SEHNR and FQNEAQ (reference sequence). CDR3 protein: CASSARAGGNIQYF. The CDR3, as DNA: TGTGCCAGCAGCGCCCGGGCGGGAGGAAACATTCAGTACTTC.

This clone was seen just once. The chain is built from TRBV29-1 and TRBJ2-7; D perhaps matches TRBD1 (6 bases). With 4 bases removed from V and 6 bases from J, the gap between germline ends came to 10 bases. CDR1 and CDR2 (germline): SQVTM, ANQGSEA. The CDR3 is made up of 11 amino acids. The CDR3 DNA reads as TGCAGCGTTGGCAACAGGGTCGAGCAGTACTTC. Its translation is CSVGNRVEQYF.

This chain uses TRBV6-1 with TRBJ2-3, with a possible D match to TRBD1 (5 bases). This CDR3 has 15 residues. Germline values: CDR1 MNHNS, CDR2 SASEGT. V was clipped by 8 bases and J by 1 base, with 16 bases between them. CDR3 coding DNA: TGTGCCAGCCAAAGACTCGCACAGGGCACAGATACGCAGTATTTT. Amino acids: CASQRLAQGTDTQYF.